This entry features one T cell receptor (beta chain) sequence. Its antigen is unknown. The data are from a study of T-cell reconstitution after alpha-beta-depleted transplantation in children. Regarding the study as a whole: Where alpha-beta T cells came from about two months after transplant was reportedly several hundred expanded graft clones.

Germline lookup yields CDR1 SGHRS and CDR2 YFSETQ. The germline V and J ends were trimmed by 5 bases and 0 bases, with 15 bases remaining between them. The CDR3 covers 16 residues. This sample's TCRbeta library carried unique molecular identifier barcodes. One entry per CDR3 protein, called by TCRdb with MiXCR from the PCR reads. Among 780,000 or so distinct CDR3 sequences, about 15% were seen once, and the ten largest hold approximately 5%. This receptor was identified in a male patient younger than 18 who had a stem cell transplant for acute lymphoblastic leukemia, so the T cells may come from the graft donor. The V call is TRBV5-1, the J call TRBJ2-1; no reliable D call. This specimen was PBMCs, mostly from graft donor cells, taken 360 days after TCRalphabeta/CD19-depleted stem cell transplant. The CDR3 bases are TGCGCCAGCAGTCCCAAGGGCGTTAGCTCCTACAATGAGCAGTTCTTC. It translates to CASSPKGVSSYNEQFF.